One and the same sample provided the 23 T cell receptor beta chains below, sequenced in a study of T cell responses to AZD1222 COVID-19 vaccine. Produced via immunoSEQ multiplex PCR; TCRdb's table is partial and in-frame only. The top ten hold about 6% of the sample, which has around 130,000 clones, around 90% seen once. The sample in question was peripheral blood, obtained 28 days after the second AZD1222 dose. The origin of the receptors is an adult who received the AZD1222 COVID-19 vaccine.

This clone occurred once. The gene calls are TRBV18 and TRBJ1-5; TRBD1 might be the D (5 bases). The CDR3 length is 14 residues. V dropped 3 bases and J dropped 7 bases, with 13 bases sitting between them. Germline values: CDR1 KGHSH, CDR2 LQKENI. The DNA for the CDR3 is TGTGCCAGCTCACCCAGGGCAGGGTTACAGCCCCAGCATTTT. This gives the protein CASSPRAGLQPQHF.

This chain connects TRBV3-1 (or the pseudogene TRBV3-2) to TRBJ2-3; tentative D call: TRBD2 (5 bases). The V end lost 2 bases, the J end lost 6 bases, and 12 bases lay between the germline ends. Per germline, CDR1 LGHDT and CDR2 YNNKEL (reference sequence). The CDR3 spans 14 residues. The CDR3 DNA reads as TGTGCCAGCAGCCAACGGGGTACGCGGGATACGCAGTATTTT. Its protein is CASSQRGTRDTQYF.

The chain links TRBV6-1 to TRBJ1-1; D is uncertain. The germline V gene has CDR1 MNHNS and CDR2 SASEGT. V lost 0 bases, J lost 1 base, and 3 bases lay in between. CDR3 length: 13 residues. The CDR3 coding sequence is TGTGCCAGCAGTGAAGCGAAGAACACTGAAGCTTTCTTT. It yields the protein CASSEAKNTEAFF.

The chain recombines TRBV5-1 with TRBJ1-2; a possible D gene is TRBD1 (6 bases). The CDR3 consists of 14 residues. Germline-derived CDR1 and CDR2 are SGHRS and YFSETQ. Trimming removed 1 base from V and 6 bases from J, with 13 bases in between. The CDR3 region has the DNA TGCGCCAGCAGCTTGCTCGACAGGAAGGATGGCTACACCTTC. Its protein product is CASSLLDRKDGYTF.

The CDR3 DNA sequence: TGCGCCAGCAGCTCCGGACTAGCAGCACAAGAGACCCAGTACTTC. Translated, it gives CASSSGLAAQETQYF. The chain recombines TRBV5-1 with TRBJ2-5, with TRBD2 matching over 8 bases. Germline trimming cut 3 bases from V and 2 bases from J; bases unmatched to any gene: 6. CDR3 length equals 15 residues. Germline assignment: CDR1 SGHRS and CDR2 YFSETQ.

This clone is a singleton in its sample. V gene TRBV7-9 combines with J gene TRBJ2-7; D is possibly TRBD1 or TRBD2 (6 bases each). Deletions cut 6 bases from V and 4 bases from J, with 19 bases between. The CDR3 sequence is 15 residues long. In germline, CDR1 is SEHNR, CDR2 FQNEAQ (reference sequence). The CDR3 protein is CASRGKQGGGYEQYF. The CDR3 nucleotides are TGTGCCAGCAGGGGAAAACAGGGTGGAGGGTACGAGCAGTACTTC.

The rearrangement links TRBV25-1 to TRBJ1-2, with 7 positions matching TRBD1. CDR1 is MGHDK and CDR2 is SYGVNS in the germline V gene. The V segment lost 3 bases and the J segment 4 bases; nucleotides outside the gene matches: 11. The CDR3 sequence is 16 residues long. CDR3 nucleotide sequence: TGTGCCAGCAGTGAGGGTTTCGGGGACAGCAGCTATGGCTACACCTTC. It translates to CASSEGFGDSSYGYTF.

The V gene is TRBV18, the J gene TRBJ2-5; TRBD2 matches 13 bases. Germline V gene lookup returns CDR1 KGHSH and CDR2 LQKENI. The CDR3 totals 17 residues. The J segment lost 5 bases and the V segment lost 3 bases, leaving 9 bases of the junction unmatched. The CDR3 region has the DNA TGTGCCAGCTCACCGCTGATACTAGCGGGAGGGGAGGAGACCCAGTACTTC. It specifies CASSPLILAGGEETQYF. The full variable domain, its missing parts supplied by reference TRBV18 and TRBJ2-5, is NAGVMQNPRHLVRRRGQEARLRCSPMKGHSHVYWYRQLPEEGLKFMVYLQKENIIDESGMPKERFSAEFPKEGPSILRIQQVVRGDSAAYFCASSPLILAGGEETQYFGPGTRLLVL.

In DNA form, the CDR3 reads TGTGCCAGCAGTTACAGAAACACTGAAGCTTTCTTT. Translating gives CASSYRNTEAFF. The chain couples TRBV14 to TRBJ1-1; D is unresolved. The CDR3 extends over 12 amino acids. Germline assignment: CDR1 SGHDN and CDR2 FVKESK. V lost 6 bases and J 2 bases, leaving 7 bases between the germline ends.

The V gene is TRBV6-5, the J gene TRBJ1-1; D unresolved. CDR1 and CDR2 (germline): MNHEY, SVGAGI. CDR3 length equals 16 residues. The germline V and J ends were trimmed by 0 bases and 1 base, with 12 bases remaining between them. This CDR3 is CASSYSPRMGNTEAFF. CDR3 nucleotides: TGTGCCAGCAGTTACTCACCCAGAATGGGGAACACTGAAGCTTTCTTT.

This clone was seen just once. V is TRBV28 and J is TRBJ2-3, with 10 bases identical to TRBD1. From germline, CDR1 is MDHEN and CDR2 SYDVKM. With V trimmed by 5 bases and J by 1 base, 6 bases remained unmatched. This CDR3 spans 16 amino acids. DNA of the CDR3: TGTGCCAGCAGTAGTCCGGGACAGGGGCGCACAGATACGCAGTATTTT. This encodes CASSSPGQGRTDTQYF.

This rearrangement joins TRBV5-1 to TRBJ1-1, with a tentative D call TRBD1 (5 bases). The V end was cut by 0 bases, the J end by 10 bases, with 10 bases between. The CDR3 totals 12 residues. CDR1 is SGHRS and CDR2 is YFSETQ in the germline V gene. CDR3 bases: TGCGCCAGCAGCTTGGAGTCCGGGGGAGCTTTCTTT. It specifies CASSLESGGAFF.

The chain combines TRBV10-3 with TRBJ2-7; D could derive from TRBD1 or TRBD2 (6 bases each). V lost 4 bases to trimming and J lost 7 bases, with 38 bases between them. In germline, CDR1 is ENHRY, CDR2 SYGVKD. The CDR3 sequence is 21 residues long. CDR3 sequence reads: CAISVIGGLPTYAKAKLEQYF. DNA for the CDR3: TGTGCCATCAGTGTAATAGGGGGACTCCCCACTTACGCTAAGGCGAAGTTAGAGCAGTACTTC.

The gene calls are TRBV6-5 and TRBJ2-7; unclear D gene. CDR1 MNHEY and CDR2 SVGAGI come from the germline V gene. Trimming stripped 8 bases from V and 6 bases from J, with 17 bases between. The CDR3 has 13 amino acids. The CDR3 sequence: CASFPQSRGEQYF. The DNA of the CDR3 is TGTGCCAGCTTTCCACAGTCACGAGGCGAGCAGTACTTC.

The V call is TRBV29-1, the J call TRBJ2-1; 7 bases line up with TRBD2. Looked up from germline, CDR1 is SQVTM and CDR2 is ANQGSEA. Losses at the gene ends were 8 bases for V and 3 bases for J; bases not matched to a gene: 10. This CDR3 is 14 amino acids long. The chain's CDR3 is CSFAGRESYNEQFF. In DNA, the CDR3 is TGCAGCTTTGCAGGGCGGGAGAGCTACAATGAGCAGTTCTTC.

The genes are TRBV5-1 and TRBJ1-5; possible D gene TRBD1, 6 bases. The V and J ends lost 0 bases and 5 bases respectively, with 9 bases between them. CDR1 is SGHRS and CDR2 is YFSETQ in the germline V gene. CDR3 size: 14 residues. CDR3 protein: CASSLAGADQPQHF. The CDR3 coding sequence is TGCGCCAGCAGCTTGGCAGGGGCGGATCAGCCCCAGCATTTT.

The chain joins TRBV25-1 to TRBJ2-7; D call uncertain. V was pared by 7 bases and J by 2 bases, with 12 bases between. The CDR3 loop spans 13 amino acids. Germline V gene data show CDR1 as MGHDK and CDR2 as SYGVNS. CDR3 sequence (DNA): TGTGCCAGCACCTTCTCGGATGCCTACGAGCAGTACTTC. It codes for CASTFSDAYEQYF.

V usage is TRBV5-1 and J usage is TRBJ1-5; 8 bases map to TRBD1. V trimming: 3 bases; J trimming: 2 bases; junction bases outside the gene matches: 4. The length of the CDR3 is 15 residues. Germline V gene lookup returns CDR1 SGHRS and CDR2 YFSETQ. In nucleotides, the CDR3 is TGCGCCAGCAGCTCCGGACAGGGCGGCAATCAGCCCCAGCATTTT. Translation gives CASSSGQGGNQPQHF.

J is TRBJ1-5 and V is TRBV27; D call uncertain. The germline V gene encodes CDR1 MNHEY and CDR2 SMNVEV (reference sequence). Trimming shortened V by 2 bases and J by 3 bases, and 11 bases separated the two germline ends. There are 15 residues in the CDR3. DNA of the CDR3: TGTGCCAGCAGTTTAGTCGGCGGATACAATCAGCCCCAGCATTTT. Translation gives CASSLVGGYNQPQHF.

This sequence joins TRBV11-3 and TRBJ2-1; possibly TRBD1 for D (5 bases). Germline V gene sequence: CDR1 SGHNT, CDR2 YENEEA. This CDR3 region has 15 residues. Trimming removed 2 bases at V and 0 bases at J, with 8 bases between. The CDR3 here is CASSLPQGSYNEQFF. The CDR3 DNA reads TGTGCCAGCAGCTTACCGCAGGGCTCCTACAATGAGCAGTTCTTC.

The chain uses TRBV3-1 (or the pseudogene TRBV3-2) and TRBJ2-7; the D is unclear. With 0 bases removed from V and 3 bases from J, the gap between germline ends came to 12 bases. The CDR3 extends over 15 amino acids. CDR1 and CDR2 (germline): LGHDT, YNNKEL (reference sequence). The CDR3 here is CASSQDSASSYEQYF. The CDR3 region has the DNA TGTGCCAGCAGCCAAGATTCGGCCAGCAGCTACGAGCAGTACTTC.

In this sample, this clone turned up once. This sequence joins TRBV6-5 and TRBJ1-1; D remains unclear. V lost 5 bases, J lost 6 bases, and 13 bases lay in between. Germline CDR1 is MNHEY and CDR2 is SVGAGI. The CDR3 sequence is 13 residues long. The CDR3 protein is CASSRGFQAEAFF. The CDR3 bases are TGTGCCAGCAGTCGGGGATTTCAAGCTGAAGCTTTCTTT.

This chain joins TRBV7-6 and TRBJ2-3; D is possibly TRBD2 (6 bases). From germline, CDR1 is SGHVS and CDR2 FNYEAQ. There are 17 residues in the CDR3. Trimming pared 1 base from V and 0 bases from J, leaving 14 bases between. The CDR3: CASSLVAGLSSTDTQYF. The CDR3 DNA reads as TGTGCCAGCAGCTTAGTTGCGGGGTTATCTAGCACAGATACGCAGTATTTT.